Described below is a single T cell receptor (beta chain) sequence and its context. The data stem from a study of human T cells and chemical hapten exposure. Time point defined: pre-sensitization, week 0. The treatment here: therapeutic diphenylcyclopropenone sensitization with weekly scalp DPC. TCRdb called the RACE reads again in MiXCR, with one record for every CDR3 protein. The sample yields approximately 370,000 distinct CDR3 sequences, around 5.5% seen once. The V gene end was trimmed by 1 base and the J gene end by 2 bases; junction bases not matched to a gene: 2. Looked up from germline, CDR1 is DFQATT and CDR2 is SNEGSKA (reference sequence). The CDR3 spans 16 residues.

The sequences come from whole blood, collected in connection with sensitization to the hapten diphenylcyclopropenone (DPC). This receptor was taken from a woman under 30 with alopecia areata. Some clones in this sample may be carry-over from other donors' samples. This chain joins TRBV20-1 and TRBJ2-3; 14 bases agree with TRBD2. For the CDR3, the DNA is TGCAGTGCTAGAGGGACTAGCGGGGGGTACACAGATACGCAGTATTTT. As protein: CSARGTSGGYTDTQYF.